These 31 T cell receptor beta chains share one sample of origin, sequenced in a study of glioma-infiltrating T cells after dendritic cell vaccination. Time point defined: after dendritic cell vaccination, including at tumor progression/relapse. Method: immunoSEQ multiplex PCR; TCRdb's copy keeps in-frame clones and lacks some. This table has 65,000 or so clones, approximately 86% appearing once. Specimen: blood, collected after dendritic cell vaccination. The receptors stem from a human donor with glioblastoma.

This rearrangement joins TRBV5-1 to TRBJ2-3; 8 bases align to TRBD2. This CDR3 comprises 18 residues. Germline V gene lookup returns CDR1 SGHRS and CDR2 YFSETQ. J lost 0 bases, V lost 4 bases, and 13 bases had no gene match. The CDR3: CASSLTGLVPSSTDTQYF. In DNA form, the CDR3 reads TGCGCCAGCAGCCTGACGGGACTAGTCCCTTCTAGCACAGATACGCAGTATTTT.

The chain links TRBV5-4 to TRBJ2-1; 13 nucleotides match TRBD2. Looked up from germline, CDR1 is SGHNT and CDR2 is YYREEE (reference sequence). V trimming: 2 bases; J trimming: 5 bases; junction bases outside the gene matches: 1. CDR3 length: 15 residues. The CDR3 sequence: CASSFGTSGNNEQFF. CDR3 coding DNA: TGTGCCAGCAGCTTCGGGACTAGCGGGAACAATGAGCAGTTCTTC. The full variable domain, rest sourced from reference TRBV5-4 and TRBJ2-1, is ETGVTQSPTHLIKTRGQQVTLRCSSQSGHNTVSWYQQALGQGPQFIFQYYREEENGRGNFPPRFSGLQFPNYSSELNVNALELDDSALYLCASSFGTSGNNEQFFGPGTRLTVL.

The J gene is TRBJ2-3, the V gene TRBV5-4, with 10 bases identical to TRBD1. The CDR3 loop spans 15 amino acids. CDR1 and CDR2 from the germline V gene are SGHNT and YYREEE (reference sequence). V trimming: 5 bases; J trimming: 5 bases; junction bases outside the gene matches: 8. CDR3 sequence: CASRQRQGAGDTQYF. CDR3 in DNA: TGTGCCAGCAGGCAAAGACAGGGGGCGGGAGATACGCAGTATTTT.

The V and J genes are TRBV5-6 and TRBJ1-2; D ambiguous. The germline CDR1 and CDR2 sequences are SGHDT and YYEEEE. V dropped 0 bases and J dropped 0 bases, with 12 bases sitting between them. The CDR3 runs 16 residues. The CDR3 DNA follows: TGTGCCAGCAGCTTGGGAGGTACACGAGCTAACTATGGCTACACCTTC. It codes for CASSLGGTRANYGYTF.

The V gene is TRBV19, the J gene TRBJ2-3; D perhaps matches TRBD2 (6 bases). Trimming stripped 6 bases from V and 6 bases from J, with 19 bases between. The germline V gene has CDR1 LNHDA and CDR2 SQIVND (reference sequence). This CDR3 spans 15 amino acids. Here the CDR3 DNA reads TGTGCCAGTAGGGGTTCGAGGAGGGCAGGCGATACGCAGTATTTT. This sequence encodes CASRGSRRAGDTQYF.

The chain employs TRBV5-1 and TRBJ1-1, with a possible D match to TRBD1 (5 bases). Deletions cut 0 bases from V and 0 bases from J, with 15 bases between. The CDR3 is 17 amino acids. Germline V lookup: CDR1 SGHRS, CDR2 YFSETQ. The CDR3 loop is CASSLVLGQILNTEAFF. DNA for the CDR3: TGCGCCAGCAGCTTGGTGTTGGGGCAAATTTTGAACACTGAAGCTTTCTTT.

V usage is TRBV4-1 and J usage is TRBJ2-5; 8 bases line up with TRBD1. The CDR3 consists of 14 residues. CDR1 and CDR2 (germline): MGHRA, YSYEKL. Trimming removed 1 base from V and 4 bases from J; junction bases left unmatched: 2. CDR3 loop: CASSQADRAETQYF. In nucleotides, the CDR3 is TGCGCCAGCAGCCAAGCGGACAGGGCAGAGACCCAGTACTTC.

V usage is TRBV19 and J usage is TRBJ2-2, with 11 bases aligning to TRBD2. With 5 bases clipped from V and 4 bases from J, the junction kept 12 bases outside the gene matches. Germline loops: CDR1 LNHDA, CDR2 SQIVND (reference sequence). The CDR3 extends over 18 amino acids. In DNA form, the CDR3 reads TGTGCCAGTAGTGGCCGGGGTAGCGGGAGGGATATCACCGGGGAGCTGTTTTTT. Amino acid sequence: CASSGRGSGRDITGELFF.

CDR3 in DNA: TGCAGCGTTGAAGATTTGATTGTTATTCAGGGTGTTTATGGCTACACCTTC. Translation gives CSVEDLIVIQGVYGYTF. The gene calls are TRBV29-1 and TRBJ1-2; D might be TRBD1 (5 bases). The CDR3 runs 17 residues. Germline values: CDR1 SQVTM, CDR2 ANQGSEA. Trimming shortened V by 0 bases and J by 5 bases, and 22 bases separated the two germline ends.

This clone was found once. The genes are TRBV2 and TRBJ1-1; unclear D gene. The CDR3 length is 13 residues. With 6 bases removed from V and 4 bases from J, the gap between germline ends came to 12 bases. CDR1 and CDR2 from the germline V gene are SNHLY and FYNNEI. The CDR3 region is CASRVTLTTEAFF. CDR3 coding DNA: TGTGCCAGCAGGGTGACTTTGACCACTGAAGCTTTCTTT.

J is TRBJ2-2 and V is TRBV18; 7 bases are a match to TRBD2. Germline trimming cut 2 bases from V and 1 base from J; bases unmatched to any gene: 1. Germline V lookup: CDR1 KGHSH, CDR2 LQKENI. There are 15 residues in the CDR3. The CDR3 nucleotides are TGTGCCAGCTCACCATCGGGAGGGAACACCGGGGAGCTGTTTTTT. Translated, it gives CASSPSGGNTGELFF.

The V and J genes are TRBV19 and TRBJ2-7; 9 nucleotides match TRBD1. This CDR3 is built from 15 residues. V shed 3 bases, J shed 2 bases, and the junction held 5 bases outside the gene matches. Germline V lookup: CDR1 LNHDA, CDR2 SQIVND (reference sequence). CDR3 coding DNA: TGTGCCAGTAGTATTTCTTGGACAGGGGCCTACGAGCAGTACTTC. Amino acid sequence: CASSISWTGAYEQYF.

V gene TRBV27 combines with J gene TRBJ2-7; TRBD2 is a possible D gene (5 bases). Germline-derived CDR1 and CDR2 are MNHEY and SMNVEV (reference sequence). This CDR3 has 12 amino acids. Trimming removed 6 bases from V and 6 bases from J, with 12 bases in between. Here the CDR3 reads CASSSGRGEQYF. CDR3 DNA: TGTGCCAGCAGCTCCGGTCGGGGCGAGCAGTACTTC.

The rearrangement links TRBV7-2 to TRBJ2-7; D perhaps matches TRBD2 (6 bases). Germline CDR1 and CDR2: SGHTA and FQGNSA. CDR3 length: 13 amino acids. V was trimmed by 5 bases and J by 0 bases, leaving 8 bases between them. The CDR3 nucleotides are TGTGCCAGCAGCCAGCGGGCCTCCTACGAGCAGTACTTC. Its translation is CASSQRASYEQYF.

This CDR3 reads CSILAGGSYNEQFF. The CDR3 DNA reads TGCAGCATACTAGCGGGAGGTTCCTACAATGAGCAGTTCTTC. The rearrangement links TRBV29-1 to TRBJ2-1; TRBD2 matches at 12 bases. With 8 bases clipped from V and 1 base from J, the junction kept 3 bases outside the gene matches. The CDR3 has 14 residues. From germline, CDR1 is SQVTM and CDR2 ANQGSEA.

The chain combines TRBV19 with TRBJ1-1; D is unresolved. In germline, CDR1 is LNHDA, CDR2 SQIVND (reference sequence). Between the trimmed V and J ends, which lost 3 bases and 0 bases, there was a span of 17 bases. The CDR3 consists of 17 residues. The CDR3 region has the DNA TGTGCCAGTAGTATTGCCGCCCGGGGTCTCATGAACACTGAAGCTTTCTTT. Translated, it gives CASSIAARGLMNTEAFF.

This chain links TRBV5-1 with TRBJ2-5; the D gene is possibly TRBD2 (5 bases). Trimming left V 3 bases short and J 5 bases short, with 17 bases between. Germline V lookup: CDR1 SGHRS, CDR2 YFSETQ. The CDR3 extends over 15 amino acids. Written as DNA, the CDR3 is TGCGCCAGCAGCTGGACTCTCGATTTGGGGGAGACCCAGTACTTC. Translating gives CASSWTLDLGETQYF.

This rearrangement joins TRBV6-6 to TRBJ2-7; unclear D gene. CDR3 length: 16 residues. V lost 2 bases to trimming and J lost 0 bases, with 14 bases between them. Germline lookup yields CDR1 MNHNY and CDR2 SVGAGI (reference sequence). The CDR3 sequence is CASSYGYGRYSYEQYF. CDR3 bases: TGTGCCAGCAGTTACGGGTACGGCAGGTACTCCTACGAGCAGTACTTC.

This rearrangement joins TRBV19 to TRBJ1-1; D might be TRBD1 (5 bases). The germline gives CDR1 LNHDA, CDR2 SQIVND (reference sequence). V gave up 4 bases and J gave up 1 base, with 7 bases separating them. CDR3 length equals 13 residues. CDR3 nucleotide sequence: TGTGCCAGTAGTAGAGACAGGAACACTGAAGCTTTCTTT. Its protein product is CASSRDRNTEAFF.

A note on this clone: The same CDR3 can be traced to other DNA sequences in this sample. The genes are TRBV6-1 and TRBJ2-2, with a weak D call TRBD2 (5 bases). Trimming pared 1 base from V and 2 bases from J, leaving 8 bases between. Germline loops: CDR1 MNHNS, CDR2 SASEGT. The CDR3 is 15 amino acids. CDR3 nucleotide sequence: TGTGCCAGCAGTGAAGGGACTCCTAACACCGGGGAGCTGTTTTTT. Protein product: CASSEGTPNTGELFF.

The genes are TRBV7-9 and TRBJ2-7, with 7 bases fitting TRBD2. This CDR3 has 13 amino acids. CDR1 and CDR2 (germline): SEHNR, FQNEAQ (reference sequence). After removal of 3 bases from V and 6 bases from J, the junction contained 5 bases not matched to a gene. The CDR3 region is CASSLGEGPEQYF. In DNA, the CDR3 is TGTGCCAGCAGCTTGGGGGAGGGGCCCGAGCAGTACTTC.

The V call is TRBV4-3, the J call TRBJ2-2; D is uncertain. V was pared by 0 bases and J by 0 bases, with 11 bases between. From germline, CDR1 is LGHNA and CDR2 YSLEER. The CDR3 is made up of 17 amino acids. In nucleotides, the CDR3 is TGCGCCAGCAGCCAAGATCGTGGCGGAGCGAACACCGGGGAGCTGTTTTTT. Translation: CASSQDRGGANTGELFF.

The chain joins TRBV29-1 to TRBJ1-2; TRBD1 agrees at 9 bases. The CDR3 length is 13 residues. Trimming removed 1 base from V and 8 bases from J; junction bases left unmatched: 5. Germline values: CDR1 SQVTM, CDR2 ANQGSEA. The CDR3 loop is CSVEAGQGRGYTF. Here the CDR3 DNA reads TGCAGCGTTGAAGCGGGACAGGGAAGGGGCTACACCTTC.

This rearrangement joins TRBV7-2 to TRBJ2-5, with D tentatively TRBD2 (5 bases). The CDR3 totals 14 residues. The germline V gene encodes CDR1 SGHTA and CDR2 FQGNSA. Trimming took off 5 bases at V and 2 bases at J, with 12 bases between the two ends. For the CDR3, the DNA is TGTGCCAGCAGCCGACCCCGAGGGCAAGAGACCCAGTACTTC. It codes for CASSRPRGQETQYF.

The rearrangement joins TRBV30 to TRBJ1-2; 8 bases are shared with TRBD1. V was clipped by 5 bases and J by 6 bases; unmatched bases: 5. CDR1 and CDR2 from the germline V gene are GTSNPN and SVGIG (reference sequence). This CDR3 has 12 amino acids. The CDR3 DNA follows: TGTGCCTGGGTCCAGGGGGCTAATGGCTACACCTTC. It encodes CAWVQGANGYTF.

The chain links TRBV4-3 to TRBJ1-2; D gene ambiguous. Germline lookup yields CDR1 LGHNA and CDR2 YSLEER. This CDR3 is built from 14 residues. Between the trimmed V and J ends, which lost 0 bases and 4 bases, there was a span of 9 bases. CDR3 sequence reads: CASSQEGRGYGYTF. DNA of the CDR3: TGCGCCAGCAGCCAAGAAGGCAGAGGCTATGGCTACACCTTC.

The rearrangement joins TRBV7-2 to TRBJ2-4; 10 positions agree with TRBD1. V lost 4 bases to trimming and J lost 3 bases; unmatched junction nucleotides: 6. Germline CDR1 and CDR2: SGHTA and FQGNSA. CDR3 length equals 16 residues. DNA for the CDR3: TGTGCCAGCAGCTCACCGGGACAGGGGCTCAAAAACATTCAGTACTTC. This codes for CASSSPGQGLKNIQYF.

V is TRBV7-8 and J is TRBJ1-1, with 9 positions matching TRBD1. The junction had 8 bases not matched to a gene; V was cut back by 5 bases and J by 4 bases. The germline gives CDR1 SGHVS, CDR2 FQNEAQ. The length of the CDR3 is 15 residues. The CDR3 loop is CASSNPGQGGTEAFF. CDR3 nucleotides: TGTGCCAGCAGCAACCCGGGACAGGGTGGCACTGAAGCTTTCTTT.

The chain combines TRBV2 with TRBJ2-1, with 7 bases identical to TRBD2. The trim removed 2 bases at V and 7 bases at J, leaving 5 bases unmatched. CDR1 and CDR2 from the germline V gene are SNHLY and FYNNEI. This CDR3 contains 14 residues. The CDR3 spells CASSEKHGGNEQFF. For the CDR3, the DNA is TGTGCCAGCAGTGAAAAACACGGGGGGAATGAGCAGTTCTTC.

This clone was recorded once. This rearrangement joins TRBV10-3 to TRBJ2-3, with D tentatively TRBD1 (5 bases). Trimming cost V 6 bases and J 9 bases, with 19 bases left between them. The CDR3 has 14 amino acids. Germline lookup yields CDR1 ENHRY and CDR2 SYGVKD. Written as DNA, the CDR3 is TGTGCCATCAGAACTGAAGACACCCAGGGCACGCAGTATTTT. As protein: CAIRTEDTQGTQYF.

The chain links TRBV20-1 to TRBJ1-2; 7 positions match TRBD1. Trimming took 6 bases from V and 8 from J; bases not matched to a gene: 6. In germline, CDR1 is DFQATT, CDR2 SNEGSKA (reference sequence). The CDR3 spans 11 residues. CDR3 region: CSAGGQAGYTF. The DNA for the CDR3 is TGCAGTGCGGGAGGACAGGCCGGCTACACCTTC.